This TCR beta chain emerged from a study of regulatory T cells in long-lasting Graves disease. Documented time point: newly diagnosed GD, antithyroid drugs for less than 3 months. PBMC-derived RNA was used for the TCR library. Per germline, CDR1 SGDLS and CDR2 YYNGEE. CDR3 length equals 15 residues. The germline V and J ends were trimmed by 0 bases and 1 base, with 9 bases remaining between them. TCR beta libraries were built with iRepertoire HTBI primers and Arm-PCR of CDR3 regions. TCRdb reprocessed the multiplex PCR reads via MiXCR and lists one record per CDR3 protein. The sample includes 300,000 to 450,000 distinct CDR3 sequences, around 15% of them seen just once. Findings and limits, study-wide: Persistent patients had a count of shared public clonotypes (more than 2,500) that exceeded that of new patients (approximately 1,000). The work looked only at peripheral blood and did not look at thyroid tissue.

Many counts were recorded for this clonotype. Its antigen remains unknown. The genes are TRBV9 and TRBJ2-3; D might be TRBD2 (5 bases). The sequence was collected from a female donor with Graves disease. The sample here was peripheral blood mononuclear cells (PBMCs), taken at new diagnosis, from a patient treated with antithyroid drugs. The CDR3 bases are TGTGCCAGCAGCGTAGAGAGCGGCCGCACAGATACGCAGTATTTT. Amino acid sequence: CASSVESGRTDTQYF. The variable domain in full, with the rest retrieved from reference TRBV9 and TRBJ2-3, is DSGVTQTPKHLITATGQRVTLRCSPRSGDLSVYWYQQSLDQGLQFLIQYYNGEERAKGNILERFSAQQFPDLHSELNLSSLELGDSALYFCASSVESGRTDTQYFGPGTRLTVL.